This T cell receptor beta chain was identified during a study of T cells in Graves' hyperthyroidism and ophthalmopathy. For the study at large: Peripheral blood was drawn at first diagnosis, prior to all treatment.

The blood sample was taken at first hyperthyroidism diagnosis, before any ophthalmopathy symptoms. Remarks on this clonotype: Its specificity is not known.

The study's findings and limits: Before onset, by a median of approximately 6.8 months, the model predicted ophthalmopathy. Researchers found most expanded thyroid clonotypes above 0.001 in blood as well.

It was RNA transcripts that yielded the amplified TCR beta CDR3 regions. First-round RT-PCR targeting the TCR CDR3 was performed with the HTBI primer set. In TCRdb, the multiplex PCR reads were re-called with MiXCR into one record per CDR3 protein. The profile shows some 600,000 distinct CDR3 sequences, approximately 13% of them singletons. The length of the CDR3 is 18 residues. With 5 bases clipped from V and 5 bases from J, the junction kept 16 bases outside the gene matches. Germline-derived CDR1 and CDR2 are SGHTA and FQGNSA. Material for sequencing was blood. This sequence originates from a woman aged 30 to 39 with Graves' hyperthyroidism that later progressed to Graves' ophthalmopathy. V gene TRBV7-2 combines with J gene TRBJ2-3, with TRBD2 identical over 10 bases. Here the CDR3 reads CASSPGPSGSFALDTQYF. The DNA for the CDR3 is TGTGCCAGCAGCCCCGGGCCTAGCGGGAGTTTCGCACTAGATACGCAGTATTTT.